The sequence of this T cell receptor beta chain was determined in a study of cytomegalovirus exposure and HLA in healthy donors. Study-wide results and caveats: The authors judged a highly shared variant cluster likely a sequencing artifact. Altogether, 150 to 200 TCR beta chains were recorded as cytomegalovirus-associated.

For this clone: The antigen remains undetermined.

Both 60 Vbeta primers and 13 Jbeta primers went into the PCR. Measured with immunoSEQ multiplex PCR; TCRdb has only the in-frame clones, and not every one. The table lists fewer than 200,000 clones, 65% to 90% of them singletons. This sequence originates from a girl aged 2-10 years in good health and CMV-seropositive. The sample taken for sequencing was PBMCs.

The CDR3 DNA is TGCGCCAGCAGCTTGTCCCAGGGGGTCCAAGAGACCCAGTACTTC. This codes for CASSLSQGVQETQYF. This chain links TRBV5-1 with TRBJ2-5, with TRBD1 matching 7 bases. The CDR3 runs 15 residues. With V trimmed by 1 base and J by 1 base, 4 bases remained unmatched. Germline CDR1 SGHRS, CDR2 YFSETQ.